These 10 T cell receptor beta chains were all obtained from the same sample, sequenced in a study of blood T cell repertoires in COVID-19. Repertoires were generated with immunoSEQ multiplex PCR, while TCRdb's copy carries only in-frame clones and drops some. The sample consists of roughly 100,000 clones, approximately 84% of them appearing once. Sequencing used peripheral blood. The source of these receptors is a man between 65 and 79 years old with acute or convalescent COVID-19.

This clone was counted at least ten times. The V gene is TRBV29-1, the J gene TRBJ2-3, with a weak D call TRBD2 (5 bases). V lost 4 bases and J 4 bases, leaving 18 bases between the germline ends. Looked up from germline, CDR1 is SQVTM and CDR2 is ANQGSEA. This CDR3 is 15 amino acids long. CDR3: CSVVPGVLRPDTQYF. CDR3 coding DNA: TGCAGCGTTGTCCCCGGGGTTCTACGGCCAGATACGCAGTATTTT.

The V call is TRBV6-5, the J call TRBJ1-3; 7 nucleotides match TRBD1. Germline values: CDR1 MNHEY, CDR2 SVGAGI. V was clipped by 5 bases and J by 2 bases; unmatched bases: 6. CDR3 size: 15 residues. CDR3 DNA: TGTGCCAGCAGTCCTCAGGGGGTAACTGGAAACACCATATATTTT. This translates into CASSPQGVTGNTIYF.

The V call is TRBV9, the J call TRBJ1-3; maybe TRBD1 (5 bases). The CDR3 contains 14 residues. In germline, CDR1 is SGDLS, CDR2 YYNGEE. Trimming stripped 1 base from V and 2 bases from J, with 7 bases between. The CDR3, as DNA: TGTGCCAGCAGCGTACAGGGAACTGGAAACACCATATATTTT. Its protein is CASSVQGTGNTIYF.

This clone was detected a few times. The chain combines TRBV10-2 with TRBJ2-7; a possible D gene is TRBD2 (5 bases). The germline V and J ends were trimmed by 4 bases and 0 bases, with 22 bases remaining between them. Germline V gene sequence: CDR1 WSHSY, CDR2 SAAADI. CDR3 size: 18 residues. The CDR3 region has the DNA TGCGCCAGCAGTGGCCTTAGTCGGGAAAACTCGAGCTCCTACGAGCAGTACTTC. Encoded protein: CASSGLSRENSSSYEQYF.

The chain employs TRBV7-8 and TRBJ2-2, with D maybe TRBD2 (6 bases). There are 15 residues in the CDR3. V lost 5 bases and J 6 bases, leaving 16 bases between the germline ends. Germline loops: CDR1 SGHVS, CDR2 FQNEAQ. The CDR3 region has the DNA TGTGCCAGCAGCCGAGATGCTAGCGTCCCCGGGGAGCTGTTTTTT. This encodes CASSRDASVPGELFF.

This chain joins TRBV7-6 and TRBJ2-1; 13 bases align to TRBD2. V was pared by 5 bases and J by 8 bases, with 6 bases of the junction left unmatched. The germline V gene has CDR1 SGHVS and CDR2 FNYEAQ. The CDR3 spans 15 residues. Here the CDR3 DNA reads TGTGCCAGCAGCCCTGGACTAGCGGGGGTTTATGAGCAGTTCTTC. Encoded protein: CASSPGLAGVYEQFF. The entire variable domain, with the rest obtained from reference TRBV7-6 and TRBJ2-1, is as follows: GAGVSQSPRYKVTKRGQDVALRCDPISGHVSLYWYRQALGQGPEFLTYFNYEAQQDKSGLPNDRFSAERPEGSISTLTIQRTEQRDSAMYRCASSPGLAGVYEQFFGPGTRLTVL.

The CDR3 sequence: CAWSFRDQPQHF. The CDR3 DNA reads as TGTGCCTGGAGTTTCAGGGATCAGCCCCAGCATTTT. The V and J genes are TRBV30 and TRBJ1-5, with a possible D match to TRBD1 (5 bases). V was clipped by 2 bases and J by 5 bases, with 7 bases between them. Germline V lookup: CDR1 GTSNPN, CDR2 SVGIG (reference sequence). The CDR3 sequence is 12 residues long.

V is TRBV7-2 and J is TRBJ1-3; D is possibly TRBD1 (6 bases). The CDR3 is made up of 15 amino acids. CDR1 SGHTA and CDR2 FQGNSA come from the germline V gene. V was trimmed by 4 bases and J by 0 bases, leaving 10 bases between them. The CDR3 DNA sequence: TGTGCCAGCAGCTCCCGGACAGTCTCTGGAAACACCATATATTTT. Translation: CASSSRTVSGNTIYF.

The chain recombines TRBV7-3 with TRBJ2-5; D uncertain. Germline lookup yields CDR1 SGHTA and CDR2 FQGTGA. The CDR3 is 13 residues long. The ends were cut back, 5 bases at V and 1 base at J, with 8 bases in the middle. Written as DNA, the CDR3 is TGTGCCAGCAGCCGGAGCGCCCAAGAGACCCAGTACTTC. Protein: CASSRSAQETQYF.

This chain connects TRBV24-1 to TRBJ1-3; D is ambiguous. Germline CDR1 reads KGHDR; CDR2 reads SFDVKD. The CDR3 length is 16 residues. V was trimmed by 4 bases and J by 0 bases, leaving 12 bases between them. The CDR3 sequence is CATSEVDYSSGNTIYF. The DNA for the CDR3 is TGTGCCACCAGTGAGGTGGACTATAGCTCTGGAAACACCATATATTTT.